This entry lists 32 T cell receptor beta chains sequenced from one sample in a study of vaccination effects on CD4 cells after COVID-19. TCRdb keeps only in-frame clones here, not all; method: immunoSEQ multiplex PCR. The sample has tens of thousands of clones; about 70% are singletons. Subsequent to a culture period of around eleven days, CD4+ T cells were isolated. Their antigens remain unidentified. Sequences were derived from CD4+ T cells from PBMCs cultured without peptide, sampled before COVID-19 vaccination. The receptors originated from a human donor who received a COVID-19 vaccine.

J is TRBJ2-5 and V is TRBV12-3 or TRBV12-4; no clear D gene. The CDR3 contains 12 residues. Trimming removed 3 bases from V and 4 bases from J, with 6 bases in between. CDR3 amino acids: CASSFGLETQYF. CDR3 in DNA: TGTGCCAGCAGTTTTGGTTTAGAGACCCAGTACTTC.

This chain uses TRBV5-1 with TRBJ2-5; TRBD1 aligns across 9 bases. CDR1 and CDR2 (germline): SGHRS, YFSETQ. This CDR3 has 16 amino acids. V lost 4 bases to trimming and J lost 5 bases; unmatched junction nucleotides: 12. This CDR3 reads CASSQSPTGGGETQYF. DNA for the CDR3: TGCGCCAGCAGCCAGTCACCGACAGGGGGTGGGGAGACCCAGTACTTC.

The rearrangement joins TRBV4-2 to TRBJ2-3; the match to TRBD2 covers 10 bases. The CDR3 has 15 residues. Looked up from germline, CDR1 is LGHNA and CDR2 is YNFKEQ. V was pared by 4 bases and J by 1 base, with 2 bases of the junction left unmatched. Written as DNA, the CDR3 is TGTGCCAGCAGCCTCGGGACTAGCGGCACAGATACGCAGTATTTT. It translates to CASSLGTSGTDTQYF.

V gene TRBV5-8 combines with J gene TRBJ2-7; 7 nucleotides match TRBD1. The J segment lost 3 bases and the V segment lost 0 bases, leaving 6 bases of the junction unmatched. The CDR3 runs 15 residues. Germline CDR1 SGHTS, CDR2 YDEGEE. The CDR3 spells CASSLEGQSRYEQYF. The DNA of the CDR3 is TGTGCCAGCAGCTTGGAGGGACAGTCCCGCTACGAGCAGTACTTC. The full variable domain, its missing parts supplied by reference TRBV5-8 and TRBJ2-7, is EAGVTQSPTHLIKTRGQQATLRCSPISGHTSVYWYQQALGLGLQFLLWYDEGEERNRGNFPPRFSGRQFPNYSSELNVNALELEDSALYLCASSLEGQSRYEQYFGPGTRLTVT.

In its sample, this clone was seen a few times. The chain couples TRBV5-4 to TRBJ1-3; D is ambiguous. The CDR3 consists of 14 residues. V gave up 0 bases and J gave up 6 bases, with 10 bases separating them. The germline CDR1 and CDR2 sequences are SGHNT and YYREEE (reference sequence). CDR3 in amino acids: CASSLVGSPNTIYF. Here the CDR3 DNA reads TGTGCCAGCAGCTTGGTCGGCAGTCCAAACACCATATATTTT.

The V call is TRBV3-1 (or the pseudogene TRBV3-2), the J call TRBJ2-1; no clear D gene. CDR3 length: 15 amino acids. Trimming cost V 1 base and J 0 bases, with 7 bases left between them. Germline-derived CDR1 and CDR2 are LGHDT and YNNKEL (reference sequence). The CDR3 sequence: CASSQAANSYNEQFF. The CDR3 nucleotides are TGTGCCAGCAGCCAAGCCGCCAACTCCTACAATGAGCAGTTCTTC.

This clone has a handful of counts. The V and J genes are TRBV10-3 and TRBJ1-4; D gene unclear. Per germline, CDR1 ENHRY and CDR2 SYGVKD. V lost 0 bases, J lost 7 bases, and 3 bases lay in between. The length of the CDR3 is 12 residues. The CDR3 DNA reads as TGTGCCATCAGTGAGTCGAGTGAAAAACTGTTTTTT. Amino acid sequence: CAISESSEKLFF.

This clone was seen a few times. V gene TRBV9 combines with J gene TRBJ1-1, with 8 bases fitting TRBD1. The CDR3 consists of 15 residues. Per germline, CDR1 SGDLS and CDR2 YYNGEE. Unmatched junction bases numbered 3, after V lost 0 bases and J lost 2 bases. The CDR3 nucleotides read TGTGCCAGCAGCGTAGACGGACAGGGAAACACTGAAGCTTTCTTT. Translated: CASSVDGQGNTEAFF.

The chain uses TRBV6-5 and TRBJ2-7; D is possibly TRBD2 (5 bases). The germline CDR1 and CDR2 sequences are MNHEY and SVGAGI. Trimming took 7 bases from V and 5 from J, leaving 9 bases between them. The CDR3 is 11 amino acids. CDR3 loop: CASTRGNEQYF. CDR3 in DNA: TGTGCCAGCACTCGGGGAAACGAGCAGTACTTC.

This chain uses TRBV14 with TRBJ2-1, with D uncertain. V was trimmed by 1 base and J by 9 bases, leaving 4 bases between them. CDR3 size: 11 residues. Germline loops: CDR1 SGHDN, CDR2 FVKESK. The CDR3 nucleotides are TGTGCCAGCAGCCAAGGACCTGAGCAGTTCTTC. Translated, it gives CASSQGPEQFF.

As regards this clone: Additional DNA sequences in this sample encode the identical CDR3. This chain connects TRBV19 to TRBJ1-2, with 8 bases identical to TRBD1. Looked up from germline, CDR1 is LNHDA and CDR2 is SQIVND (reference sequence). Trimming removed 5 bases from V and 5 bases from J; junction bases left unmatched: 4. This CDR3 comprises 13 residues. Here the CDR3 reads CASSGTGRYGYTF. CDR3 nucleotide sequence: TGTGCCAGTAGTGGGACAGGACGGTATGGCTACACCTTC.

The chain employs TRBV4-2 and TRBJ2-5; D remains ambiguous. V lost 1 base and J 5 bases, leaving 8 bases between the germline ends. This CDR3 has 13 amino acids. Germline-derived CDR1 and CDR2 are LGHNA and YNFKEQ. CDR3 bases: TGTGCCAGCAGCCAAGCTAGGGTGGAGACCCAGTACTTC. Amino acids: CASSQARVETQYF.

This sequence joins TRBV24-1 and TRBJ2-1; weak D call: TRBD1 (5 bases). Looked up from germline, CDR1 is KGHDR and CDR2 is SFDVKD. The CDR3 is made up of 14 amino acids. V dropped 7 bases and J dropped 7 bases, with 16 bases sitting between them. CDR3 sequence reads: CATSHSRETNEQFF. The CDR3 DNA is TGTGCCACCAGCCATTCCAGGGAAACGAATGAGCAGTTCTTC.

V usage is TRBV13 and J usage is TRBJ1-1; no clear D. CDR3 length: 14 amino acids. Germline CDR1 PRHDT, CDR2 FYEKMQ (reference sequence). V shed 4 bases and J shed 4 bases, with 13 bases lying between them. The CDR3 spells CASSSGRMGTEAFF. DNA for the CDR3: TGTGCCAGCAGCTCAGGCCGAATGGGCACTGAAGCTTTCTTT.

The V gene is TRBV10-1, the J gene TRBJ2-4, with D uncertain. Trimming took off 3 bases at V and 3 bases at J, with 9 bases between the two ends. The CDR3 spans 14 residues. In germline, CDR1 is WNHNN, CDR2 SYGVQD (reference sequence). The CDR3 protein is CASSDISYKNIQYF. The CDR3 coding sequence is TGCGCCAGCAGTGATATCTCCTACAAAAACATTCAGTACTTC.

CDR3 DNA sequence: TGTGCCTGGAGTGTAGCGGGGTCCCCATCCTATGGCTACACCTTC. Amino acid sequence: CAWSVAGSPSYGYTF. The rearrangement joins TRBV30 to TRBJ1-2, with D uncertain. Germline loops: CDR1 GTSNPN, CDR2 SVGIG (reference sequence). Trimming took off 0 bases at V and 4 bases at J, with 15 bases between the two ends. The CDR3 is 15 amino acids. The whole variable domain, filled in from reference TRBV30 and TRBJ1-2, reads SQTIHQWPATLVQPVGSPLSLECTVEGTSNPNLYWYRQAAGRGLQLLFYSVGIGQISSEVPQNLSASRPQDRQFILSSKKLLLSDSGFYLCAWSVAGSPSYGYTFGSGTRLTVV.

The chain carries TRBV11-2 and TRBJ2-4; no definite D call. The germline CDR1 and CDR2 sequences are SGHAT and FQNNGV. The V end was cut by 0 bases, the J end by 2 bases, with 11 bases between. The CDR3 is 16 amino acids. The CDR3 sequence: CASSLDRGMTKNIQYF. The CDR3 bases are TGTGCCAGCAGCTTAGATCGTGGGATGACCAAAAACATTCAGTACTTC. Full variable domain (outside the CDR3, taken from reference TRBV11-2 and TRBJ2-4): EAGVAQSPRYKIIEKRQSVAFWCNPISGHATLYWYQQILGQGPKLLIQFQNNGVVDDSQLPKDRFSAERLKGVDSTLKIQPAKLEDSAVYLCASSLDRGMTKNIQYFGAGTRLSVL.

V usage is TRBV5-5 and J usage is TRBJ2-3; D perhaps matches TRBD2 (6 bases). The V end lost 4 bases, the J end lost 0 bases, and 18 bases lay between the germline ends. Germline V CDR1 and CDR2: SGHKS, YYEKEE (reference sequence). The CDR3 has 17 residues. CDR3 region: CASSTTLSGFSTDTQYF. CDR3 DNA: TGTGCCAGCAGCACGACTCTTAGCGGCTTTAGCACAGATACGCAGTATTTT. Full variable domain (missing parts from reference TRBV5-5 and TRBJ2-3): DAGVTQSPTHLIKTRGQQVTLRCSPISGHKSVSWYQQVLGQGPQFIFQYYEKEERGRGNFPDRFSARQFPNYSSELNVNALLLGDSALYLCASSTTLSGFSTDTQYFGPGTRLTVL.

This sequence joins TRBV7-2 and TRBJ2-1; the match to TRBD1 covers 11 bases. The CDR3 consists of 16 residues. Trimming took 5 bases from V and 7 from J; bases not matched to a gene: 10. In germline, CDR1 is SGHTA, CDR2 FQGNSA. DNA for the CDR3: TGTGCCAGCAGCCTCGCTCCGGGACAGGGGGGAAATGAGCAGTTCTTC. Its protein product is CASSLAPGQGGNEQFF.

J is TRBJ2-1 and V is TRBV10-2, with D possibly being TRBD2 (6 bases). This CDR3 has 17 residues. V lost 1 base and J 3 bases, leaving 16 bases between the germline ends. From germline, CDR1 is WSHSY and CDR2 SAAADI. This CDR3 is CASSEFLFSGGYNEQFF. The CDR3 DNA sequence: TGCGCCAGCAGTGAGTTTCTTTTTAGCGGAGGCTACAATGAGCAGTTCTTC.

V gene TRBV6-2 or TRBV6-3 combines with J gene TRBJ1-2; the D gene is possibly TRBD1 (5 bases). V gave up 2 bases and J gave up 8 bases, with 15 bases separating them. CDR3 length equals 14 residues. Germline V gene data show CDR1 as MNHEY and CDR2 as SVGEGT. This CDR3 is CASSYPTDFRGYTF. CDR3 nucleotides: TGTGCCAGCAGTTACCCGACAGACTTTAGGGGCTACACCTTC.

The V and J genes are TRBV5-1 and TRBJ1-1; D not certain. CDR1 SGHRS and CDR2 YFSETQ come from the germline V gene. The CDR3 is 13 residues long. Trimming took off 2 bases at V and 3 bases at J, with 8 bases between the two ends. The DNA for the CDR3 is TGCGCCAGCAGCTTTAGTGACGACACTGAAGCTTTCTTT. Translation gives CASSFSDDTEAFF. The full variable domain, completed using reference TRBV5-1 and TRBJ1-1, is KAGVTQTPRYLIKTRGQQVTLSCSPISGHRSVSWYQQTPGQGLQFLFEYFSETQRNKGNFPGRFSGRQFSNSRSEMNVSTLELGDSALYLCASSFSDDTEAFFGQGTRLTVV.

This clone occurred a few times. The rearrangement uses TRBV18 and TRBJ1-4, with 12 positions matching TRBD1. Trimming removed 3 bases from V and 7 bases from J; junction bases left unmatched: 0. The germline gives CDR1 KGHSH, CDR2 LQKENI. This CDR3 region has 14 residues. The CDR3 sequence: CASSPGQGAEKLFF. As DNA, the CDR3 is TGTGCCAGCTCACCGGGACAGGGGGCTGAAAAACTGTTTTTT. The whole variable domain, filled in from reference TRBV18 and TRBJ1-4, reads NAGVMQNPRHLVRRRGQEARLRCSPMKGHSHVYWYRQLPEEGLKFMVYLQKENIIDESGMPKERFSAEFPKEGPSILRIQQVVRGDSAAYFCASSPGQGAEKLFFGSGTQLSVL.

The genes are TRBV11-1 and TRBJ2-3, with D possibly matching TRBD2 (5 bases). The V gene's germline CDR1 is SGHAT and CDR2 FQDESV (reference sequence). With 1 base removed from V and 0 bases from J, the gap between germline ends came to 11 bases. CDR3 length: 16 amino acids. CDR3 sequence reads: CASSLGVGGSTDTQYF. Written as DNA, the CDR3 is TGTGCCAGCAGCTTAGGGGTGGGCGGGAGCACAGATACGCAGTATTTT.

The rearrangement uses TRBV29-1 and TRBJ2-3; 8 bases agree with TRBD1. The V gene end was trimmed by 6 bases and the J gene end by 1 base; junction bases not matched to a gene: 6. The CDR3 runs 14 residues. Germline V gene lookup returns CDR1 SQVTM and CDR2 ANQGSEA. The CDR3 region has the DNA TGCAGCGTATATGGACAGGGCGGCACAGATACGCAGTATTTT. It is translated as CSVYGQGGTDTQYF.

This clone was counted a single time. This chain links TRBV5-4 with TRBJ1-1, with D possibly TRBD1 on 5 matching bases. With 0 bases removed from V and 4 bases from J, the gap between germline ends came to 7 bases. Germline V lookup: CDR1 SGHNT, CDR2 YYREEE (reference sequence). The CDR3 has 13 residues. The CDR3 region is CASSLGGGTEAFF. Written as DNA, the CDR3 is TGTGCCAGCAGCTTGGGCGGGGGCACTGAAGCTTTCTTT.

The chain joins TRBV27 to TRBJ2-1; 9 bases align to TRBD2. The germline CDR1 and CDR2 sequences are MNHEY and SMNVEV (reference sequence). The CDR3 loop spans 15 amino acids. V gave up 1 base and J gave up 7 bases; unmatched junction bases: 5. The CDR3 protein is CASSLYALAGNEQFF. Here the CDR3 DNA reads TGTGCCAGCAGTTTATATGCCCTAGCGGGAAATGAGCAGTTCTTC.

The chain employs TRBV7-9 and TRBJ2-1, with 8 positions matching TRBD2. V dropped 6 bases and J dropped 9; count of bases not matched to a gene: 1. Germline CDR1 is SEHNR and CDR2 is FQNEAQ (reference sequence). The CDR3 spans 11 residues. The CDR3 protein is CASRREGEQFF. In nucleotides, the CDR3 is TGTGCCAGCAGACGGGAGGGTGAGCAGTTCTTC.

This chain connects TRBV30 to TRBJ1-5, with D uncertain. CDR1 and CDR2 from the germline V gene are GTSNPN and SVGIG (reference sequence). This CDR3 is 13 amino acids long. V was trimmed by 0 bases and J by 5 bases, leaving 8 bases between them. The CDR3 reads CAWSVQYDQPQHF. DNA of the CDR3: TGTGCCTGGAGTGTACAGTATGATCAGCCCCAGCATTTT.

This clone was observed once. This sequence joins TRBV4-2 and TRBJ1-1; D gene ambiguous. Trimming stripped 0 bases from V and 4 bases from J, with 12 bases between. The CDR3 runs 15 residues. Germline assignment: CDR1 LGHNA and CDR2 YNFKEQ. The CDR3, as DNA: TGTGCCAGCAGCCAAGATTTGTACCGGGGCACTGAAGCTTTCTTT. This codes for CASSQDLYRGTEAFF.

The CDR3 nucleotides read TGCGCCAGCAGCCCGGGACAAGACTATGGCTACACCTTC. It specifies CASSPGQDYGYTF. J is TRBJ1-2 and V is TRBV10-1; D might be TRBD1 (6 bases). Trimming cost V 6 bases and J 3 bases, with 11 bases left between them. The length of the CDR3 is 13 residues. Germline values: CDR1 WNHNN, CDR2 SYGVQD (reference sequence).

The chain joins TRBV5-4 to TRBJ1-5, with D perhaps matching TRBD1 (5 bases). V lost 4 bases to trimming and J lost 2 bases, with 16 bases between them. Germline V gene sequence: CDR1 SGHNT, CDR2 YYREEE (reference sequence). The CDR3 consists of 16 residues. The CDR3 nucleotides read TGTGCCAGCAGCATTGACGGGGGTTCGGGCAATCAGCCCCAGCATTTT. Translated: CASSIDGGSGNQPQHF.